This T cell receptor (beta chain) was captured in a study of T cell responses to AZD1222 COVID-19 vaccine. The CDR3 is 14 amino acids. Germline loops: CDR1 SNHLY, CDR2 FYNNEI. V was pared by 6 bases and J by 4 bases, with 4 bases of the junction left unmatched. TCRdb keeps only in-frame clones here, not all; method: immunoSEQ multiplex PCR. The table shows about 140,000 clones, with 88% occurring only once. For this clone: The antigen is undetermined.

General study results and limits: Unmutated variant regions reportedly attract nearly half of all spike-specific TCRs. Spike was spanned by vaccine-associated CD4 TCRs, with dominance at 160-218 and 743-854.

V and J are TRBV2 and TRBJ1-5; the match to TRBD1 covers 9 bases. The sequencing used peripheral blood, collected 28 days after the second AZD1222 dose. The clonotype comes from an adult who received the AZD1222 COVID-19 vaccine. The CDR3 is CASSGTGRNQPQHF. CDR3 nucleotides: TGTGCCAGCAGCGGGACAGGGCGGAATCAGCCCCAGCATTTT.